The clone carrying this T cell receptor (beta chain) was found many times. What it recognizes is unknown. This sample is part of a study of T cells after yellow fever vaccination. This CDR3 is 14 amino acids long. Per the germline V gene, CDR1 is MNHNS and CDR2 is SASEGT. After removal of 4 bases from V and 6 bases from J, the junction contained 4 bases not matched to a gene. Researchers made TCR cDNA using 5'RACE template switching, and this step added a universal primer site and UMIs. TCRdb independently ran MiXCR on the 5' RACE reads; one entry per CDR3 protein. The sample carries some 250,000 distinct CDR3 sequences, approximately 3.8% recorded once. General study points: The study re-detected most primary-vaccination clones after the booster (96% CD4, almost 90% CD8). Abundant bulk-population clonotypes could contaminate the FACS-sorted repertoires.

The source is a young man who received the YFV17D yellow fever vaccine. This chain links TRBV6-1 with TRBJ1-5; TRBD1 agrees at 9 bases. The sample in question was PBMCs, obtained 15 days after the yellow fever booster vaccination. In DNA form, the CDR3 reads TGTGCCAGCAGTGGGACAGGGGTGTCTCAGCCCCAGCATTTT. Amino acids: CASSGTGVSQPQHF.